This T cell receptor (beta chain) was retrieved from a study of blood T cell repertoires in COVID-19 (dated by TCRdb to about 2020). For context, the study as a whole: The collaborator samples originated in the United States, Italy and Spain and spanned the acute and convalescent phases of COVID-19. The prospective study material was composed of cDNA or gDNA derived from T cells, B-cell-depleted T cells, or PBMCs. The dataset comprised deeply sampled blood TCRbeta repertoires from subjects exposed to, actively infected with, or recovered from COVID-19. The repertoires were made available in a free public database intended to serve as a resource for research on the immune response to SARS-CoV-2. Samples came from the ongoing ImmuneRACE study (first 160 participants) plus 1,254 subjects from 6 global collaborators. A de-identified subject ID, COVID-19 status, age in years and sex were almost always included in the sample metadata. Where available, HLA class I and class II types were obtained from metadata supplied by the sample provider rather than from assay-based typing. What the work shows at the level of the full study, not this receptor alone: How much clinical and demographic metadata was included differed by source and by participant, and the metadata was provided uncurated.

One collaborating source in Seattle enrolled patients while the patients were actively infected and followed the patients over time throughout the course of disease. Whole blood was collected in K2EDTA tubes by collaborating institutions according to the institutions' own protocols. Collaborator samples were shipped for TCRbeta analysis as frozen whole blood, isolated PBMCs, or DNA extracted from either sample type. TCRbeta CDR3 regions were amplified from genomic DNA by means of the immunoSEQ Assay, a bias-controlled multiplex PCR. The authors processed their data as follows. Within the assay, amplification of reference gene primers was used to estimate how many nucleated cells each sample contained. To quantify the absolute abundance of each unique TCRbeta CDR3 rearrangement, sequence reads were collapsed and filtered. Productive Simpson clonality was computed per sample as the square root of Simpson's diversity index over productive rearrangements. The source is immuneACCESS, and TCRdb retained only in-frame sequences with V and J called. Part of the clones is not carried over; for the studies checked, unresolved V genes explain less than half of this, and the remainder is unexplained. V and J calls and clone size are those listed in that table; D and trimming were worked out from the DNA. The sample table holds 200,000 to 300,000 clones, of which 80% to 95% were seen once. The top ten clonotypes cover roughly 0.79% of the sample.

Note on this clone: It has no known antigen specificity. No much larger clone exists at a distance of one base, and base qualities are not known.

After removal of 2 bases from V and 4 bases from J, the junction retains 3 bases not matched to a gene. From its cysteine to its phenylalanine, the CDR3 spans 15 amino acids. The kept DNA is CDR3 alone, 45 bases in frame from the first base. Taken from the germline V gene (reference sequence), the CDR1 and CDR2 loops are SGHNT and YYREEE. This clonotype was obtained from a man younger than 45 with COVID-19, enrolled during active disease. The sequence links TRBV5-4 to TRBJ2-5, and 12 junction bases match TRBD2. The sequenced sample was peripheral blood. This receptor carries the CDR3 CASSFSSGGGETQYF. Here is the DNA: TGTGCCAGCAGCTTCTCTAGCGGGGGGGGAGAGACCCAGTACTTC. The reference TRBV5-4 and TRBJ2-5 proteins fill in what lies around the CDR3, so the full variable domain reads ETGVTQSPTHLIKTRGQQVTLRCSSQSGHNTVSWYQQALGQGPQFIFQYYREEENGRGNFPPRFSGLQFPNYSSELNVNALELDDSALYLCASSFSSGGGETQYFGPGTRLLVL.